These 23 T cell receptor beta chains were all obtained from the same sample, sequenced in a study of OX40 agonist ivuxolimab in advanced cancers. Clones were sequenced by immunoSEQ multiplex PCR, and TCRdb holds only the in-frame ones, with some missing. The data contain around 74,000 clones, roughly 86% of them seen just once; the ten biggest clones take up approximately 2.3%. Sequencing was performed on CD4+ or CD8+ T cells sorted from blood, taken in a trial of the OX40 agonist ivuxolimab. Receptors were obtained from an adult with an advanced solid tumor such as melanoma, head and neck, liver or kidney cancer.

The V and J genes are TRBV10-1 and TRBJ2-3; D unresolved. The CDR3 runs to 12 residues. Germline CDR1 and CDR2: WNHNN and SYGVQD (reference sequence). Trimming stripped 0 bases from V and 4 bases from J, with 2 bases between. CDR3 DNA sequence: TGCGCCAGCAGTGAGTCGCCAGATACGCAGTATTTT. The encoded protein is CASSESPDTQYF.

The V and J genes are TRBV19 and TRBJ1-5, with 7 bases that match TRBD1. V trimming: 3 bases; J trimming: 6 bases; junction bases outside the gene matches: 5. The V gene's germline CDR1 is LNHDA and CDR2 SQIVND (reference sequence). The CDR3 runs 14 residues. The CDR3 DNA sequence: TGTGCCAGTAGTATGACGGCAGGGGGTCAGCCCCAGCATTTT. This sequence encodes CASSMTAGGQPQHF.

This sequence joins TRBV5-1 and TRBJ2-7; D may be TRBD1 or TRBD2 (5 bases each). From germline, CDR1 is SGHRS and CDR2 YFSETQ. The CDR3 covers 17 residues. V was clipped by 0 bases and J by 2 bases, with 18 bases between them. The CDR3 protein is CASSLEFGTQGPYEQYF. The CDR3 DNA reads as TGCGCCAGCAGCTTGGAGTTCGGGACCCAGGGCCCCTACGAGCAGTACTTC.

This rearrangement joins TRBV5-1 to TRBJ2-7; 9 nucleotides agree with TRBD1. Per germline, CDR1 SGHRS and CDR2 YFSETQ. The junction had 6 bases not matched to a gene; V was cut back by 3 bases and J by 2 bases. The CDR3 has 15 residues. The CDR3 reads CASSSDRGITYEQYF. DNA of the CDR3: TGCGCCAGCAGCTCCGACAGGGGGATAACCTACGAGCAGTACTTC.

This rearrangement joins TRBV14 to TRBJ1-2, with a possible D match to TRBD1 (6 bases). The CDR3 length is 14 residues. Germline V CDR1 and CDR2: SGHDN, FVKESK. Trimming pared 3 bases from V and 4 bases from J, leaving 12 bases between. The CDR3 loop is CASSQLAGAYGYTF. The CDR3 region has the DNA TGTGCCAGCAGCCAGCTCGCAGGGGCCTATGGCTACACCTTC.

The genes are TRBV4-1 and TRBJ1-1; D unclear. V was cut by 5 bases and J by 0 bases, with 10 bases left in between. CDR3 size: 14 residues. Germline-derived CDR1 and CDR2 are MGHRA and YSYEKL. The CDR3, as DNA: TGCGCCAGCAGCATCCGGACGGTGAACACTGAAGCTTTCTTT. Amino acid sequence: CASSIRTVNTEAFF.

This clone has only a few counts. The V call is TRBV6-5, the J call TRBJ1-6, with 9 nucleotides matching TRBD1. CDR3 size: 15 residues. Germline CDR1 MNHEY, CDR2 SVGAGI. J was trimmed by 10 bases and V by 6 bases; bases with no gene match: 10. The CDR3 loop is CASSRGGQGFSPLHF. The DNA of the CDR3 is TGTGCCAGCAGCCGAGGGGGACAGGGATTCTCACCCCTCCACTTT.

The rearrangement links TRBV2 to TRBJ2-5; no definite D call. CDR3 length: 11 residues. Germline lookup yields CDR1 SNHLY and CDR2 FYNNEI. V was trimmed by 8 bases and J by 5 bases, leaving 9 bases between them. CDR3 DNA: TGTGCCAGCCGCGTGACGGAGACCCAGTACTTC. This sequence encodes CASRVTETQYF.

The CDR3 DNA reads TGTGCCAGCAGTGTAAGGGGCGGGGGCAATCAGCCCCAGCATTTT. This codes for CASSVRGGGNQPQHF. This chain uses TRBV6-4 with TRBJ1-5; possible D gene TRBD1, 5 bases. The CDR3 has 15 residues. Germline CDR1 reads MRHNA; CDR2 reads SNTAGT. V lost 4 bases, J lost 2 bases, and 12 bases lay in between.

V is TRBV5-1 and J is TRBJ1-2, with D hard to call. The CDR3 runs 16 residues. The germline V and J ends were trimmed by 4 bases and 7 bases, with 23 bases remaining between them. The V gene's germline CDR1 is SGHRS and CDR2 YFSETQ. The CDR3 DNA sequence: TGCGCCAGCAGCGAGATCCGGGCGCCTGAAGGCGGTGGCTACACCTTC. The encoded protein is CASSEIRAPEGGGYTF.

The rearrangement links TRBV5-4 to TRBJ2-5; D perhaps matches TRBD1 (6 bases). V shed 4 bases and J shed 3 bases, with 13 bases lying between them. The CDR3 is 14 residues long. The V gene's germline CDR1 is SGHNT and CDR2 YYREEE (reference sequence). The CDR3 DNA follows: TGTGCCAGCAGCGACTCTCGGACAGAAGAGACCCAGTACTTC. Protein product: CASSDSRTEETQYF.

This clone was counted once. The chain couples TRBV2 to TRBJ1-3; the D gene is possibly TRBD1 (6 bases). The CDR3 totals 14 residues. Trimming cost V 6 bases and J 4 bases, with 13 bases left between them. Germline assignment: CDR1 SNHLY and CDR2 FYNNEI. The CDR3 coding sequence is TGTGCCAGCAGGATCAGGGGTTCCGGAAACACCATATATTTT. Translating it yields CASRIRGSGNTIYF.

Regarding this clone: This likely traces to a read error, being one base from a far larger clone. CDR3 in amino acids: CASSLDMNTEAFF. The CDR3 DNA sequence: TGTGCTAGCAGCTTGGATATGAACACTGAAGCTTTCTTT. The V and J genes are TRBV7-2 and TRBJ1-1, with D hard to call. The CDR3 runs 13 residues. CDR1 is SGHTA and CDR2 is FQGNSA in the germline V gene.

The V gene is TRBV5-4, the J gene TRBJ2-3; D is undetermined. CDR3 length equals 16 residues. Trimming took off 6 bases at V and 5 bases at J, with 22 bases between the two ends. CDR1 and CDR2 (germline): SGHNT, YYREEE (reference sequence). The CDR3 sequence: CASNSWGSRVVDTQYF. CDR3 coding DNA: TGTGCCAGCAATTCCTGGGGTAGCCGAGTGGTAGATACGCAGTATTTT.

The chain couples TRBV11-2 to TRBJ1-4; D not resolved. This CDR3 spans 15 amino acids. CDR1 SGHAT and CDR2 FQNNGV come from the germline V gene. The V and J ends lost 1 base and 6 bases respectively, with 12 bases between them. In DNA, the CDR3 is TGTGCCAGCAGCTTAGTAGTCAGAGATTATGAAAAACTGTTTTTT. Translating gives CASSLVVRDYEKLFF.

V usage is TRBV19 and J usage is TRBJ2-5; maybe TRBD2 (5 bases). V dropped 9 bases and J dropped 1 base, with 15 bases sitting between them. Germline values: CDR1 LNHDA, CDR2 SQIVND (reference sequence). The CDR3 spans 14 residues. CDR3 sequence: CASSREGVQETQYF. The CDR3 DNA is TGTGCCAGCAGCCGGGAAGGAGTCCAAGAGACCCAGTACTTC.

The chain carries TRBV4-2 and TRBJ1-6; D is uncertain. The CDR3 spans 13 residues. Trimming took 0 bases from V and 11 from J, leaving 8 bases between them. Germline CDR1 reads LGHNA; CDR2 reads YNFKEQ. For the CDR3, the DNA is TGTGCCAGCAGCCAAGAAGCGGGGACACCCCTCCACTTT. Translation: CASSQEAGTPLHF.

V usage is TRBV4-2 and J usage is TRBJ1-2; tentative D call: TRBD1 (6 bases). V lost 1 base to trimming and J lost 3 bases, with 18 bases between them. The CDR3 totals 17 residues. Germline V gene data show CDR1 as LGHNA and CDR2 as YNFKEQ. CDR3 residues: CASSQGGNRALDYGYTF. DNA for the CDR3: TGTGCCAGCAGCCAAGGGGGGAACAGGGCCCTTGACTATGGCTACACCTTC.

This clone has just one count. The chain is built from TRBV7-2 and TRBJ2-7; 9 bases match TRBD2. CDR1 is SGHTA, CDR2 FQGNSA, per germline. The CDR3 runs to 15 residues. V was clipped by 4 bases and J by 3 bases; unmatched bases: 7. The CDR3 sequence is CASSSRLAGVYEQYF. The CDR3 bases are TGTGCCAGCAGCTCCCGGTTAGCGGGAGTCTACGAGCAGTACTTC.

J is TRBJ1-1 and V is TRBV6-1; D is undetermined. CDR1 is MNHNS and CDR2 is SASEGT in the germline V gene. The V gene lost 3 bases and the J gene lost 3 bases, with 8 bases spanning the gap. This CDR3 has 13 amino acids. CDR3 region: CASSEVTHTEAFF. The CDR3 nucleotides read TGTGCCAGCAGTGAGGTCACGCACACTGAAGCTTTCTTT.

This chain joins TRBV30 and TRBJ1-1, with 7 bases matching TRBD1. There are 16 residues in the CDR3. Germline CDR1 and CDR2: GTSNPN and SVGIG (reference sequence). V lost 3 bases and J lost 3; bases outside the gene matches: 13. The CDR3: CAWRPNLKGADTEAFF. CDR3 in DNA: TGTGCCTGGAGACCAAACCTAAAGGGGGCGGACACTGAAGCTTTCTTT. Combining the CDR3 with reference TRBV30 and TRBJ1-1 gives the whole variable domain SQTIHQWPATLVQPVGSPLSLECTVEGTSNPNLYWYRQAAGRGLQLLFYSVGIGQISSEVPQNLSASRPQDRQFILSSKKLLLSDSGFYLCAWRPNLKGADTEAFFGQGTRLTVV.

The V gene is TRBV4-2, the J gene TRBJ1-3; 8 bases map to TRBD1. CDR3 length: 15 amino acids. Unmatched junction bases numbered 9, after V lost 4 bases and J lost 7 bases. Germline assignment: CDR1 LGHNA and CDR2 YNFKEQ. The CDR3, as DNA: TGTGCCAGCAGCCCTACGGACAGGGTAGGCAACACCATATATTTT. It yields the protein CASSPTDRVGNTIYF.

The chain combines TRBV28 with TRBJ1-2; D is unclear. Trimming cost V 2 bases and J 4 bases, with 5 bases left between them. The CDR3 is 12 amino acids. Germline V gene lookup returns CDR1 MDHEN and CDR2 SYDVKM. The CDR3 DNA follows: TGTGCCAGCAGTTTAAGAGCCTATGGCTACACCTTC. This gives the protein CASSLRAYGYTF.